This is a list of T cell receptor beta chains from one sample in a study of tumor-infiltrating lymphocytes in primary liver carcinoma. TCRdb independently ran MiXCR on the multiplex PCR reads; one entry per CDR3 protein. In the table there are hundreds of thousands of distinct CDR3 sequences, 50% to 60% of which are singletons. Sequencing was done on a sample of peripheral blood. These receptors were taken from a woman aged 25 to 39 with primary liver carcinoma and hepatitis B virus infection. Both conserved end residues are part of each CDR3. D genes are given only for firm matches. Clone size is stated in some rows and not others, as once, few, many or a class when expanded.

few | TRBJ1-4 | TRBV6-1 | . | CASRPGLEKLFF | TGTGCCAGCAGGCCAGGATTGGAAAAACTGTTTTTT
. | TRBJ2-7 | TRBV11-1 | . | CVNSLDEGPAYEQYF | TGTGTCAACAGCTTAGATGAGGGACCCGCCTACGAGCAGTACTTC
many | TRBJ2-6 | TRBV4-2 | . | CASSRSWTAASGANVLTF | TGTGCCAGCAGCCGAAGTTGGACTGCAGCCTCTGGGGCCAACGTCCTGACTTTC
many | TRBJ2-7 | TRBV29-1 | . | CSVYRDEQYF | TGCAGCGTTTACAGGGACGAGCAGTACTTC
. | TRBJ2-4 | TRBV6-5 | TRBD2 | CVSSRTSGRATAKNIQYF | TGTGTCAGCAGTAGGACTAGCGGGAGGGCCACGGCCAAAAACATTCAGTACTTC
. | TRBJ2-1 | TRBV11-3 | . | CASGTAYNGQFF | TGTGCCAGCGGAACGGCCTACAATGGGCAGTTCTTC
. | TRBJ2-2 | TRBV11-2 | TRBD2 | CASSLTAGVRTGELFF | TGTGCCAGCAGCCTTACGGCGGGAGTTAGGACCGGGGAGCTGTTTTTT
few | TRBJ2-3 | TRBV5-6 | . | CVSSSEIEDTQYF | TGTGTCAGCAGCTCGGAGATTGAAGATACGCAGTATTTT
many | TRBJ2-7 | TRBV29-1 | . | CSALLGLSYEQYF | TGCAGCGCTCTCCTGGGGTTGTCCTACGAGCAGTACTTC
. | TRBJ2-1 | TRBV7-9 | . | CVLTGGGYNEQFF | TGTGTCCTCACCGGGGGTGGCTACAATGAGCAGTTCTTC
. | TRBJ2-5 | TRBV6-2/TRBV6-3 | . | CASTCWSKETQYF | TGTGCCAGCACTTGTTGGTCCAAAGAGACCCAGTACTTC
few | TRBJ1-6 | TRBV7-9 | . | CASSLNVGGDSPLHF | TGTGCCAGCAGCTTAAATGTGGGGGGCGATTCACCCCTCCACTTT
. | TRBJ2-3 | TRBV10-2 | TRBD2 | CTSRGLADTDTQYF | TGCACCAGCAGGGGACTAGCGGATACAGATACGCAGTATTTT
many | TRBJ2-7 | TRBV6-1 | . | CASSELGSRAYEQYF | TGTGCCAGCAGTGAATTGGGGAGTCGTGCCTACGAGCAGTACTTC
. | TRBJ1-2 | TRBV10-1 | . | CASSESAVGHGDGYTF | TGCGCCAGCAGTGAGTCGGCGGTAGGACACGGAGATGGCTACACCTTC
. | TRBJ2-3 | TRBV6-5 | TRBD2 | CASSCLRSGRVVGTDTQYF | TGTGCCAGTAGTTGCCTTCGGAGCGGGAGGGTTGTTGGCACAGATACGCAGTATTTT
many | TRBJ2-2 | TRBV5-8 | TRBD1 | CASIQPGQGSPGELFF | TGTGCCAGCATCCAACCGGGACAGGGGAGCCCCGGGGAGCTGTTTTTT
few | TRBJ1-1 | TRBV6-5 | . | CASRYEAPFMNTEAFF | TGTGCCAGCAGATACGAGGCCCCGTTCATGAACACTGAAGCTTTCTTT
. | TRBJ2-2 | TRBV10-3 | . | CAISDPPATGELFF | TGTGCCATCAGTGACCCTCCGGCCACCGGGGAGCTGTTTTTT
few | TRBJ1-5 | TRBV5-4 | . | CASSLVRLTNQRQHF | TGTGCCAGCAGCTTGGTGCGTCTGACAAATCAGCGCCAGCATTTT
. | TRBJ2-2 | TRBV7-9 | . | CASSLEQPGELFF | TGTGCCAGCAGCTTAGAACAACCCGGGGAGCTGTTTTTT
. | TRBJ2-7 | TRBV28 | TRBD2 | CASTGLASCEQYF | TGTGCCAGTACGGGACTAGCCTCCTGCGAGCAGTACTTC
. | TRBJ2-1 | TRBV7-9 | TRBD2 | CAGSPGLDVAGVYNEQFF | TGTGCCGGCAGCCCCGGCCTGGACGTAGCGGGAGTCTACAATGAGCAGTTCTTC
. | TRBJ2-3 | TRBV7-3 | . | CASSLTYQPTDTQYF | TGTGCCAGCAGCTTAACCTATCAACCCACAGATACGCAGTATTTT
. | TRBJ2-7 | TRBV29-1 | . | CSVGGDSSYEQHF | TGCAGCGTTGGGGGGGATTCCAGCTACGAGCAACACTTC
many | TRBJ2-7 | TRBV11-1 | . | CASSLGQTYEQYF | TGTGCCAGCAGCTTAGGGCAGACCTACGAGCAGTACTTC
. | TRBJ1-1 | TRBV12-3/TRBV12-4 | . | CPSSFGPGERAFF | TGTCCCAGCAGTTTCGGTCCAGGGGAGAGAGCTTTCTTT
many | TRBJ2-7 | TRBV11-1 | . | CASSRGGGPSYEQYF | TGTGCCAGCAGCCGGGGAGGCGGCCCTTCCTACGAGCAGTACTTC
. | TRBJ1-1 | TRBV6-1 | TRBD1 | CASILGQANTEAFF | TGTGCCAGCATCTTGGGACAGGCGAACACTGAAGCTTTCTTT
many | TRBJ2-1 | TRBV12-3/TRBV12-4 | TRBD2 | CASSPFRRGVQFF | TGTGCCAGCAGTCCCTTCCGGCGGGGGGTTCAGTTCTTC
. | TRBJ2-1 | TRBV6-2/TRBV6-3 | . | CSSSDWAEGANEQFF | TGTTCCAGTAGTGATTGGGCGGAAGGGGCGAATGAGCAGTTCTTC
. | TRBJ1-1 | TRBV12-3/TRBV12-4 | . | CASSLTASDTEAFF | TGTGCCAGTAGTTTGACAGCGTCGGACACTGAAGCTTTCTTT
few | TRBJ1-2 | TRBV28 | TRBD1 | CASSRTGSSRGYGYTF | TGTGCCAGCTCCCGGACAGGGAGCTCCCGGGGCTATGGCTACACCTTC
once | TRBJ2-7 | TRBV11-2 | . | CASSFAHGTYGQCF | .
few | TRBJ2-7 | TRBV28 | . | CASSRLGEQYF | TGTGCCAGCAGTCGGCTCGGCGAGCAGTACTTC
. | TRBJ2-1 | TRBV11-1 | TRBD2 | CTTSLLAGGTGGSCNEQFF | TGTACCACCAGCTTACTAGCGGGAGGAACCGGTGGCTCCTGCAATGAGCAGTTCTTC
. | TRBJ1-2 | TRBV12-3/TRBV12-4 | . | CASGSQGIANYGYTF | TGTGCCAGCGGTTCCCAGGGGATCGCTAATTATGGCTACACCTTC
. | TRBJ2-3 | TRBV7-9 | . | CVSSLGQEAQCF | TGTGTCAGCAGCTTGGGCCAGGAGGCGCAGTGTTTT
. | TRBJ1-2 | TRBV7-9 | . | CASSFEGIGGYTF | TGTGCCAGCAGCTTTGAGGGTATCGGCGGCTACACCTTC
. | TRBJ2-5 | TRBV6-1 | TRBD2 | CASPGGRAVETQYF | TGTGCCAGCCCCGGCGGGAGGGCCGTGGAGACCCAGTACTTC
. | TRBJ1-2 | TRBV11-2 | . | CASSHGGLVFGYTF | TGTGCCAGCAGCCACGGGGGACTGGTCTTTGGCTACACCTTC